A selection of T cell receptor beta chains follows, all from one sample in a study of blood T cell repertoires in COVID-19. The protocol was immunoSEQ multiplex PCR, while the TCRdb copy is restricted to in-frame clones and leaves out a portion. The sample has fewer than 20,000 clones, 85% to 90% seen once. Sequenced sample: peripheral blood. The receptors originated from a human donor in a cohort sampled during active COVID-19. Each CDR3 is given with its conserved first and last residue. Fields, in order: D gene, J gene, clone size, V gene, CDR3 DNA, CDR3 protein. The D gene is left open where the match is weak. The size field is filled for only some rows; it gives once, few, many or a size class.

TRBD2 | TRBJ2-7 | NA | TRBV6-1 | TGTGCCAGCAGTGAGACTAGCGGGTATTACGAGCAGTACTTC | CASSETSGYYEQYF
TRBD2 | TRBJ2-1 | NA | TRBV7-9 | TGTGCCAGCAGCGCAATCGGGACTAGCCACCGAAGCTCCTACAATGAGCAGTTCTTC | CASSAIGTSHRSSYNEQFF
TRBD1 | TRBJ1-1 | NA | TRBV7-4 | TGTGCCAGCAGCTTAGGAGGCCGGACGCAGGGGGGTGAAGCTTTCTTT | CASSLGGRTQGGEAFF
NA | TRBJ2-7 | NA | TRBV9 | TGTGCCAGCAGCCAGAATCAACAGGCCTACGAGCAGTACTTC | CASSQNQQAYEQYF
TRBD2 | TRBJ2-1 | NA | TRBV14 | TGTGCCAGCAGCCACTTAGCGGGTAACTCCTACAATGAGCAGTTCTTC | CASSHLAGNSYNEQFF
TRBD1 | TRBJ1-2 | NA | TRBV7-3 | TGTGCCAGCAGAGAACCGGACAGGGCCTATGGCTACACCTTC | CASREPDRAYGYTF
NA | TRBJ1-2 | few | TRBV2 | TGTGCCAGCAGGACGGGTAGTAACTATGGCTACACCTTC | CASRTGSNYGYTF
NA | TRBJ2-1 | NA | TRBV7-9 | TGTGCCAGCAGCGCTAGACTTTACTACAATGAGCAGTTCTTC | CASSARLYYNEQFF
TRBD1 | TRBJ2-2 | NA | TRBV10-3 | TGTGCCATCAGTGAGTACTCTACAGGGGGCAACACCGGGGAGCTGTTTTTT | CAISEYSTGGNTGELFF
TRBD2 | TRBJ2-1 | NA | TRBV2 | TGTGCCAGCAGATCCAGCGGGGTGGCTATAAGTTGGCAGTTCTTC | CASRSSGVAISWQFF
NA | TRBJ2-7 | NA | TRBV28 | TGTGCCAGCCGCCCTGCTGGAGCCCACGAGCAGTACTTC | CASRPAGAHEQYF
TRBD2 | TRBJ2-1 | NA | TRBV28 | TGTGCCAGCAGTTTACTAGCGGGAGGAAACAATGAGCAGTTCTTC | CASSLLAGGNNEQFF
NA | TRBJ1-6 | NA | TRBV18 | TGTGCCAGCTCACCCGGGGTTGCGGATAATTCACCCCTCCACTTT | CASSPGVADNSPLHF
NA | TRBJ1-1 | NA | TRBV6-4 | TGTGCCAGCAGGGACGGCGACATGAACACTGAAGCTTTCTTT | CASRDGDMNTEAFF
NA | TRBJ2-1 | NA | TRBV28 | TGTGCCAGCAGTTTCCCCCGCGGAAAGCAGTTCTTC | CASSFPRGKQFF
TRBD1 | TRBJ1-1 | NA | TRBV4-1 | TGCGCCAGCAGCCCGGGACAGGTGGGCACTGAAGCTTTCTTT | CASSPGQVGTEAFF
TRBD2 | TRBJ2-7 | NA | TRBV11-2 | TGTGCCAGCACCTATACCCGACTAGCGGTCTACGAGCAGTACTTC | CASTYTRLAVYEQYF
TRBD1 | TRBJ1-2 | NA | TRBV4-2 | TGTGCCAGCAGCCTTTTAGCCGCACAGGGGGCTGGCTATGGCTACACCTTC | CASSLLAAQGAGYGYTF
NA | TRBJ1-1 | NA | TRBV9 | TGTGCCAGCAGCGGGGGCCTCGGGGGGAACACTGAAGCTTTCTTT | CASSGGLGGNTEAFF
TRBD1 | TRBJ1-5 | NA | TRBV10-3 | TGTGCCATCAGTGAACGGACAGGAGAAAATCAGCCCCAGCATTTT | CAISERTGENQPQHF
NA | TRBJ1-2 | NA | TRBV28 | TGTGCCAGCAGTCCGGCTAACTATGGCTACACCTTC | CASSPANYGYTF
TRBD2 | TRBJ2-7 | NA | TRBV3-1/TRBV3-2 | TGTGCCAGCAGCCCCGCCGGCGGGAGGGGCGAGCAGTACTTC | CASSPAGGRGEQYF
NA | TRBJ2-5 | NA | TRBV9 | TGTGCCAGCAGCGTAGCCCCGGGTGGGGAGACCCAGTACTTC | CASSVAPGGETQYF
NA | TRBJ2-5 | NA | TRBV5-4 | TGTGCCAGCAGGATTCGCGGACAAGAGACCCAGTACTTC | CASRIRGQETQYF
TRBD1 | TRBJ2-2 | NA | TRBV19 | TGTGCCAGTAGGTGGGGACAGGGGGCCGGGGAGCTGTTTTTT | CASRWGQGAGELFF
TRBD2 | TRBJ2-2 | once | TRBV18 | TGTGCCAGCTCACCAGTCAGAGCTAGCGGGAGTCCCACCGGGGAGCTGTTTTTT | CASSPVRASGSPTGELFF
TRBD1 | TRBJ1-1 | NA | TRBV9 | TGTGCCAGCAGCCCAAGCCGGGACAGAGAAGCTTTCTTT | CASSPSRDREAFF
NA | TRBJ1-1 | NA | TRBV11-2 | TGTGCCAGCAACGAACAGGGTGGGAACACTGAAGCTTTCTTT | CASNEQGGNTEAFF
TRBD2 | TRBJ2-1 | NA | TRBV28 | TGTGCCAGCACGAGTAGCGGGACCGAAAGCTCCTACAATGAGCAGTTCTTC | CASTSSGTESSYNEQFF
NA | TRBJ2-1 | NA | TRBV7-7 | TGTGCCAGCAGCTTAGCTTATACTGATTACAATGAGCAGTTCTTC | CASSLAYTDYNEQFF
TRBD1 | TRBJ2-3 | NA | TRBV28 | TGTGCCAGCAAACGGCCCAGGGGGCGCGGCACAGATACGCAGTATTTT | CASKRPRGRGTDTQYF
TRBD1 | TRBJ2-3 | NA | TRBV5-1 | TGCGCCAGCAGCTTGTCGGGACAGACCACAGATACGCAGTATTTT | CASSLSGQTTDTQYF
NA | TRBJ1-3 | NA | TRBV28 | TGTGCCAGCAGTCAGACAGGCTCTGGAAACACCATATATTTT | CASSQTGSGNTIYF
NA | TRBJ1-2 | NA | TRBV28 | TGTGCCAGCTACGAGAGCGGTAACTATGGCTACACCTTC | CASYESGNYGYTF
TRBD2 | TRBJ2-1 | NA | TRBV2 | TGTGCCAGCATCCTCGGGGGGGAGGGCGTCTCAAATGAGCAGTTCTTC | CASILGGEGVSNEQFF
TRBD2 | TRBJ2-3 | NA | TRBV5-6 | TGTGCCAGCAGCTTAGGTAGCGGGGCAGATACGCAGTATTTT | CASSLGSGADTQYF
TRBD1 | TRBJ1-1 | NA | TRBV3-1/TRBV3-2 | TGTGCCAGCAGCCAAGCTGGACAGGGTAACACTGAAGCTTTCTTT | CASSQAGQGNTEAFF
TRBD2 | TRBJ2-1 | NA | TRBV4-3 | TGCGCCAGCAGCCCGGGGCAGGGAGGCAGCGGGAGGGCCGACAATGAGCAGTTCTTC | CASSPGQGGSGRADNEQFF
TRBD2 | TRBJ2-7 | NA | TRBV10-3 | TGTGCCATCAGTGGATCTTTGGGGCTAGCGGGCTACGAGCAGTACTTC | CAISGSLGLAGYEQYF
NA | TRBJ1-5 | once | TRBV19 | TGTGCCAGTACCTTGGGGGGGGGCAATCAGCCCCAGCATTTT | CASTLGGGNQPQHF
TRBD2 | TRBJ2-3 | NA | TRBV30 | TGTGCCTGGAGGGCTAGCGGGAGAGCGGCAGATACGCAGTATTTT | CAWRASGRAADTQYF
NA | TRBJ1-1 | NA | TRBV12-3/TRBV12-4 | TGTGCCAGCAGTGTCGAGGGTAACACTGAAGCTTTCTTT | CASSVEGNTEAFF
TRBD1 | TRBJ2-2 | NA | TRBV6-5 | TGTGCCAGCAGTCGTTCCCAGGGGGCCGGGGAGCTGTTTTTT | CASSRSQGAGELFF
TRBD1 | TRBJ1-4 | NA | TRBV5-6 | TGTGCCAGCAGCTTGGGAGGGTCAGGGGGTGAAAAACTGTTTTTT | CASSLGGSGGEKLFF
TRBD1 | TRBJ2-2 | few | TRBV5-5 | TGTGCCAGCAGCGGGACAGGAGACGGGGAGCTGTTTTTT | CASSGTGDGELFF
NA | TRBJ2-7 | NA | TRBV12-3/TRBV12-4 | TGTGCCAGCAGTTTCACTAGTCCCTACGAGCAGTACTTC | CASSFTSPYEQYF
TRBD2 | TRBJ2-1 | NA | TRBV7-9 | TGTGCCAGCGGCGAGTGGCGGGAGGTCTCTGAGCAGTTCTTC | CASGEWREVSEQFF
NA | TRBJ1-1 | NA | TRBV5-6 | TGTGCCAGCAGCTTGGTATACAGGACCTCGAACACTGAAGCTTTCTTT | CASSLVYRTSNTEAFF
NA | TRBJ1-5 | NA | TRBV25-1 | TGTGCCAGCAGTACAGCCGGCAATCAGCCCCAGCATTTT | CASSTAGNQPQHF
NA | TRBJ2-1 | NA | TRBV25-1 | TGTGCCAGCAGTGAACCTGACTGGAGCAATGAGCAGTTCTTC | CASSEPDWSNEQFF
TRBD2 | TRBJ2-7 | NA | TRBV28 | TGTGCCAGCAGTTTTGATTGGACTAGCGGAGCATTCTCCTACGAGCAGTACTTC | CASSFDWTSGAFSYEQYF
TRBD1 | TRBJ2-6 | NA | TRBV28 | TGTGCCAGCAGTTTACAGGGGGCTGGGGCCAACGTCCTGACTTTC | CASSLQGAGANVLTF
NA | TRBJ2-4 | few | TRBV28 | TGTGCCAGCAGTTTATCAGTAAGGGGGGGTAAAAACATTCAGTACTTC | CASSLSVRGGKNIQYF
NA | TRBJ1-4 | NA | TRBV7-9 | TGTGCCAGCAGCTCGGGCGGAGAGGGAGAAAAACTGTTTTTT | CASSSGGEGEKLFF
TRBD2 | TRBJ2-3 | NA | TRBV4-1 | TGCGCCAGCAGCCTACAGGGGACTAGCGGGAGTCCAGATACGCAGTATTTT | CASSLQGTSGSPDTQYF
TRBD1 | TRBJ1-5 | NA | TRBV6-1 | TGTGCCAGCAGTGCTCAGGGGGGAGATAGCAATCAGCCCCAGCATTTT | CASSAQGGDSNQPQHF
NA | TRBJ2-5 | NA | TRBV29-1 | TGCAGCGTTGAAGGGGGGCTGGAGACCCAGTACTTC | CSVEGGLETQYF
NA | TRBJ1-2 | once | TRBV19 | TGTGCCAGTAGTGTCCGCGGGGGCTACACCTTC | CASSVRGGYTF
NA | TRBJ1-3 | NA | TRBV7-2 | TGTGCCAGCAGCTTAGTGGGCAGGGCTACTGGAAACACCATATATTTT | CASSLVGRATGNTIYF
NA | TRBJ2-2 | NA | TRBV7-6 | TGTGCCAGCAGCTTAGATGTCGGCGGGGAGCTGTTTTTT | CASSLDVGGELFF